This T cell receptor beta chain was sequenced for a study of OX40 agonist ivuxolimab in advanced cancers. Germline V gene sequence: CDR1 MDHEN, CDR2 SYDVKM. There are 15 residues in the CDR3. V was cut by 5 bases and J by 0 bases, with 14 bases left in between. Sequenced by immunoSEQ multiplex PCR; TCRdb stores in-frame clones only, minus some. The repertoire consists of under 80,000 clones, with around nine tenths occurring once and the leading ten covering around 0.78%. Material: CD4+ or CD8+ T cells sorted from blood, obtained in a trial of the OX40 agonist ivuxolimab. The chain links TRBV28 to TRBJ2-7; tentatively, D is TRBD1 (6 bases). The sequence came from an adult with an advanced solid tumor such as melanoma, head and neck, liver or kidney cancer. The CDR3 protein is CASSQTQGSSYEQYF. The CDR3 nucleotides read TGTGCCAGCAGTCAAACACAGGGAAGCTCCTACGAGCAGTACTTC.